These T cell receptor beta chains were read from a single sample in a study of T cells in Graves' hyperthyroidism and ophthalmopathy. TCRdb re-called the multiplex PCR reads through MiXCR, storing one row per CDR3 protein. The sample includes 300,000 to 450,000 distinct CDR3 sequences, around 13% of them seen just once. Sequencing input: blood. The source is a woman aged 55-75 years with Graves' hyperthyroidism. The CDR3 runs from the conserved cysteine through the conserved F or W. The D gene is left open where the match is weak. Clone sizes are given selectively: once, few, many, or a class where the clone is expanded.

j_gene,v_gene,d_gene,abundance,len,CDR3nt,CDR3aa
TRBJ2-1,TRBV28,NA,many,14,TGTGCCAGCAGTTTACACGCCGGATCCAATGAGCAGTTCTTC,CASSLHAGSNEQFF
TRBJ1-2,TRBV6-1,NA,many,15,TGTGCCAGCAGTGCACAGGGAGGGGCGACGGATGGCTACACCTTC,CASSAQGGATDGYTF
TRBJ2-1,TRBV4-1,NA,NA,15,TGCGCCAGCAGCCAAGGTGCGGGCGGTTTTGGGGAGCAGTTCTTC,CASSQGAGGFGEQFF
TRBJ2-7,TRBV28,TRBD1,many,17,TGTGCCAGCAGTTTATTCCTAACCGGGACAGGGGAACGCGAGCAGTACTTC,CASSLFLTGTGEREQYF
TRBJ2-2,TRBV24-1,NA,NA,15,TGTGCCACCAGTGCCGCCGGGACACGCACCGGGGAGCTGTTTTTT,CATSAAGTRTGELFF
TRBJ1-1,TRBV7-8,TRBD1,NA,13,TGTGCCAGCCAGGGGGGTGGTCCGACTGAAGCTTTCTTT,CASQGGGPTEAFF
TRBJ1-1,TRBV3-1,NA,many,12,TGTGCCAGCAGCCAGGGGAGCACTGAAGCTTTCTTT,CASSQGSTEAFF
TRBJ2-2,TRBV24-1,TRBD2,many,15,TGTGCCACCAGGGGCACTAGCGGGAACACCGGGGAGCTGTTTTTT,CATRGTSGNTGELFF
TRBJ2-1,TRBV7-9,TRBD1,many,19,TGTGCCAGCAGCTTCGACGTCTTTCCCGGGACAGGCTCCTACAATGAGCAGTTCTTC,CASSFDVFPGTGSYNEQFF
TRBJ2-1,TRBV18,TRBD2,few,14,TGTGCCAGCTCACCACTGGGAGGGCACGATGAGCAGTTCTTC,CASSPLGGHDEQFF
TRBJ1-3,TRBV4-1,NA,few,18,TGCGCCAGCAGCCAAGGAATGGCGTACGGCTTCCGTGGAAACACCATATATTTT,CASSQGMAYGFRGNTIYF
TRBJ1-2,TRBV2,NA,many,15,TGTGCCAGCATGTTTGGGGGCGTCGGAAACTATGGCTACACCTTC,CASMFGGVGNYGYTF
TRBJ2-2,TRBV20-1,TRBD1,NA,14,TGCAGTGCTCTCTGGACAGGGGGCACCGGGGAGCTGTTTTTT,CSALWTGGTGELFF
TRBJ2-7,TRBV20-1,TRBD2,many,16,TGCAGTGCTAGTGATTTCCTCGGGACTAAACTCTACGAGCAGTACTTC,CSASDFLGTKLYEQYF
TRBJ2-7,TRBV28,NA,NA,12,TGTGCCAGCTCCGGGGGAGGGGGGGAGCAGTACTTC,CASSGGGGEQYF
TRBJ2-3,TRBV20-1,NA,many,16,TGCAGTGCTAGAGATTGGGGTAGCGTATGGGAAGATACGCAGTATTTT,CSARDWGSVWEDTQYF
TRBJ2-2,TRBV7-3,NA,many,14,TGTGCCAGCAGCGCCATAGTAGGCACCGGGGAGCTGTTTTTT,CASSAIVGTGELFF
TRBJ1-6,TRBV6-1,NA,NA,14,TGTGCCAGTCGGATCGGCATAGATAATTCACCCCTCCACTTT,CASRIGIDNSPLHF
TRBJ1-2,TRBV28,NA,NA,14,TGTGCCAGCAGTTTATCCTCAGGGAGCCGTGGCTACACCTTC,CASSLSSGSRGYTF
TRBJ2-7,TRBV7-9,NA,few,12,TGTGCCAGCAGTTACCTCCACGGAGAGCAGTACTTC,CASSYLHGEQYF
TRBJ2-7,TRBV28,NA,many,14,TGTGCCAGCAGTTCAGGGACTCTTGCCTACGAGCAGTACTTC,CASSSGTLAYEQYF
TRBJ2-7,TRBV7-9,TRBD1,few,15,TGTGCCAGCAGCTTACTCCGGGACAGACCTGGGGAGCAGTACTTC,CASSLLRDRPGEQYF
TRBJ2-3,TRBV10-3,TRBD2,few,15,TGTGCCATTTCCAGACTAGCGGAAATCGGGGGTACGCAGTATTTT,CAISRLAEIGGTQYF
TRBJ2-7,TRBV7-9,NA,many,14,TGTGCCAGCAGCTTCTTTGGGCTCTCCTACGAGCAGTACTTC,CASSFFGLSYEQYF
TRBJ2-7,TRBV4-2,NA,NA,12,TGTGCCAGCAGCCAACCAGAGGGCGAGCAGTACTTC,CASSQPEGEQYF
TRBJ1-6,TRBV30,NA,few,12,TGTGCCTGGAGTGTGAGGGGGGTACCCCTCCACTTT,CAWSVRGVPLHF
TRBJ2-3,TRBV12-3/TRBV12-4,TRBD2,many,15,TGTGCCAGCAGTTCCTCAGGTGGGGGGGCAGATACGCAGTATTTT,CASSSSGGGADTQYF
TRBJ2-3,TRBV12-5,TRBD2,many,16,TGTGCTAGTGGTGGGGGAGCGGGAGGGCTGGAAGATACGCAGTATTTT,CASGGGAGGLEDTQYF
TRBJ2-1,TRBV4-1,NA,few,12,TGCGCCAGCAGCCAAGTAGGTGGAGAGCAGTTCTTC,CASSQVGGEQFF
TRBJ2-1,TRBV5-1,TRBD2,few,15,TGCGCCAGCAGCCCCCGACTAGCGTCCTACAATGAGCAGTTCTTC,CASSPRLASYNEQFF
TRBJ2-3,TRBV4-1,NA,few,14,TGCGCCAGCAGCCAAAAAGCGGTCCGAGATACGCAGTATTTT,CASSQKAVRDTQYF
TRBJ2-2,TRBV12-5,TRBD2,many,17,TGTGCTAGTGGTTTGGTCGCACTAGCGGCGAACACCGGGGAGCTGTTTTTT,CASGLVALAANTGELFF
TRBJ1-2,TRBV18,TRBD1,many,13,TGTGCCAGCTCAGGGACAGAGAACTATGGCTACACCTTC,CASSGTENYGYTF
TRBJ2-5,TRBV20-1,NA,NA,11,TGCAGTGCAGAACTGGTGGAGACCCAGTACTTC,CSAELVETQYF
TRBJ2-7,TRBV7-8,NA,many,14,TGTGCCAGCAGCTTAGCGGCAGGATCCTACGAGCAGTACTTC,CASSLAAGSYEQYF
TRBJ2-1,TRBV10-3,NA,few,13,TGTGCCATCAGTGAGTCTAACCACAATGAGCAGTTCTTC,CAISESNHNEQFF
TRBJ1-2,TRBV10-3,TRBD1,NA,15,TGTGCCATCAGTTCCCGGGACAGGGGCTCCTATGGCTACACCTTC,CAISSRDRGSYGYTF
TRBJ2-7,TRBV29-1,NA,NA,15,TGCAGCGTTGAAGTAGGGCAGGCCCTCTCCTACGAGCAGTACTTC,CSVEVGQALSYEQYF
TRBJ2-3,TRBV10-3,TRBD2,many,16,TGTGCCATCAGTGAGTCGACACGCGGGAGAGGGGATACGCAGTATTTT,CAISESTRGRGDTQYF
TRBJ2-7,TRBV19,NA,NA,16,TGTGCCAGTCGGGTCACAAATAGCGGAGCCGGGGACGAGCAGTACTTC,CASRVTNSGAGDEQYF